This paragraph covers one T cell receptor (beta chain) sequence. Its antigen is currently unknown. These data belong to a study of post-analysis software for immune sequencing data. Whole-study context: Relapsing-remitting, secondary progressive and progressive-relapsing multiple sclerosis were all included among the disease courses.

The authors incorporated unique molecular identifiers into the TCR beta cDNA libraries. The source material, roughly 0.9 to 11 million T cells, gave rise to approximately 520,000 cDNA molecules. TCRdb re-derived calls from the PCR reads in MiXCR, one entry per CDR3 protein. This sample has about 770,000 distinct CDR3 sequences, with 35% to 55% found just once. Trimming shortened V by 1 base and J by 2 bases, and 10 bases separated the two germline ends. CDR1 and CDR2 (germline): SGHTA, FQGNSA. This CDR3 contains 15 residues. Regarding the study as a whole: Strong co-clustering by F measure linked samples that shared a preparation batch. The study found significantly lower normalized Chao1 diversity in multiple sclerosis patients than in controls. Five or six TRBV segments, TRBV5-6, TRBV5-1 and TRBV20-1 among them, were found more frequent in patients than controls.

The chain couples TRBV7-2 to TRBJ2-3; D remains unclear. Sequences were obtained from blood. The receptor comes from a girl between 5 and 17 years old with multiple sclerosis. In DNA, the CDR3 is TGTGCCAGCAGCTTAGATGTAGGGAACACAGATACGCAGTATTTT. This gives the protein CASSLDVGNTDTQYF.